The T cell receptor beta chain described here comes from a study of cytomegalovirus exposure and HLA in healthy donors. This clone was seen repeatedly, ten times or more. Its antigen is undetermined. Using immunoSEQ multiplex PCR, the repertoire was profiled, and TCRdb retains in-frame clones only, with some absent. Found here are 60,000 to 90,000 clones, around four fifths of them singletons; the top ten hold about 3%. Per germline, CDR1 ENHRY and CDR2 SYGVKD. Trimming shortened V by 11 bases and J by 1 base, and 11 bases separated the two germline ends. There are 12 residues in the CDR3. Findings of the study overall: Reports indicated that the classifier achieved high specificity and sensitivity in diagnosing cytomegalovirus status. Researchers reported that a few CMV-associated chains were confirmed in vitro as CMV antigen-specific.

This receptor was taken from a young man in good health and CMV-seronegative. This chain joins TRBV10-3 and TRBJ1-1; tentatively, D is TRBD1 (5 bases). Sequencing input: PBMCs. The CDR3 DNA reads TGTGCCTCCAAGACAGAGAACACTGAAGCTTTCTTT. As protein: CASKTENTEAFF.